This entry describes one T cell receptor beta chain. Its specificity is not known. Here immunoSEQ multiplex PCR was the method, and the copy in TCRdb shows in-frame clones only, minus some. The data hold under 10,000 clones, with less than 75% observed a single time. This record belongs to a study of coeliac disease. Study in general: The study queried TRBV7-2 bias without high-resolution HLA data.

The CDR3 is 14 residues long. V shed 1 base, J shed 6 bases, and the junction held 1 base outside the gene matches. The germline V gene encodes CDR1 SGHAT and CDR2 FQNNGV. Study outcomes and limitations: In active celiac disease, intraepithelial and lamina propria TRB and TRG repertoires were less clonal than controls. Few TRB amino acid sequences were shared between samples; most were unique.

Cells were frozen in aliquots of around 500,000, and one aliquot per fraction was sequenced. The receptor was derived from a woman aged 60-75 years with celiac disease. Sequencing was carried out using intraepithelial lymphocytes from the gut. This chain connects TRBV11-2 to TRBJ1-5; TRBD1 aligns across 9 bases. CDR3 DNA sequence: TGTGCCAGCAGCTTAGGACAGGGGGTTCAGCCCCAGCATTTT. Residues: CASSLGQGVQPQHF.